Shown below are 26 T cell receptor beta chains from a single sample sequenced in a study of metastatic and nonmetastatic thyroid tumors. From the PCR reads, TCRdb re-called clones with MiXCR. The data hold more than 40,000 clones, with less than 25% observed a single time. Thyroid surgery was preceded by no treatment in any patient. Specimen: tumor tissue. Receptors originate from a female donor with papillary thyroid cancer or a benign thyroid nodule (not recorded which). Some clones in this sample may be carry-over from other donors' samples.

This clone appeared a few times. V is TRBV10-3 and J is TRBJ1-1, with TRBD1 as a possible D gene (5 bases). CDR1 and CDR2 from the germline V gene are ENHRY and SYGVKD. Trimming cost V 3 bases and J 5 bases, with 13 bases left between them. CDR3 length: 14 residues. For the CDR3, the DNA is TGTGCCATCAGTGAAGGGCAGGGTCGGACTGAAGCTTTCTTT. Translation gives CAISEGQGRTEAFF.

This clone ranks as medium-sized (0.01 to 0.1%). V usage is TRBV20-1 and J usage is TRBJ2-1; 8 nucleotides agree with TRBD2. Germline CDR1 is DFQATT and CDR2 is SNEGSKA (reference sequence). The CDR3 length is 15 residues. With 1 base clipped from V and 4 bases from J, the junction kept 6 bases outside the gene matches. CDR3 loop: CSARVNGRDYNEQFF. CDR3 bases: TGCAGTGCTAGAGTAAACGGGAGGGATTACAATGAGCAGTTCTTC.

The rearrangement joins TRBV2 to TRBJ2-1, with D perhaps TRBD1 or TRBD2 (5 bases each). The V end was cut by 7 bases, the J end by 10 bases, with 23 bases between. The CDR3 covers 15 residues. Germline V CDR1 and CDR2: SNHLY, FYNNEI. The CDR3 DNA sequence: TGTGCCAGCACCCCCGGGACCGGGTTAGTGGAAGAGCAGTTCTTC. Protein product: CASTPGTGLVEEQFF.

The chain joins TRBV6-2 or TRBV6-3 to TRBJ2-5; D call uncertain. The CDR3 has 13 amino acids. Per germline, CDR1 MNHEY and CDR2 SVGEGT. V lost 6 bases and J lost 3, with 11 bases in between. The CDR3 DNA sequence: TGTGCCAGCAGCCCCGCGGCGGAAGAGACCCAGTACTTC. Translated: CASSPAAEETQYF.

This clone was observed a few times. The V call is TRBV20-1, the J call TRBJ2-7; D uncertain. V lost 5 bases to trimming and J lost 3 bases, with 17 bases between them. Germline CDR1 and CDR2: DFQATT and SNEGSKA (reference sequence). The CDR3 length is 14 residues. CDR3 DNA: TGCAGTGCTGGGAAGGGTGGTTTGTACTACGAGCAGTACTTC. This gives the protein CSAGKGGLYYEQYF.

With regard to this clone: The junction departs from germline at one end; a sequencing error may be responsible. The V and J genes are TRBV7-3 and TRBJ2-1, with D maybe TRBD1 (5 bases). The germline CDR1 and CDR2 sequences are SGHTA and FQGTGA. The length of the CDR3 is 14 residues. CDR3 nucleotide sequence: TGTGCCAGCAGCCTAACTGGAGACAGTCAGGAGCAGTTCTTC. This translates into CASSLTGDSQEQFF.

This clone was recorded many times. The V gene is TRBV27, the J gene TRBJ1-2; TRBD1 aligns across 7 bases. Unmatched junction bases numbered 3, after V lost 3 bases and J lost 8 bases. The V gene's germline CDR1 is MNHEY and CDR2 SMNVEV (reference sequence). The CDR3 is 12 residues long. The CDR3 DNA follows: TGTGCCAGCAGTTTGACAGGGAAGGGCTACACCTTC. This codes for CASSLTGKGYTF.

This clone was counted many times. The CDR3 bases are TGTGCCTGGAGTATGGATGGCAATCAGCCCCAGCATTTT. Its translation: CAWSMDGNQPQHF. This chain links TRBV30 with TRBJ1-5; D gene unclear. This CDR3 has 13 residues. Trimming stripped 2 bases from V and 2 bases from J, with 7 bases between. Germline CDR1 GTSNPN, CDR2 SVGIG (reference sequence). The whole variable domain, filled in from reference TRBV30 and TRBJ1-5, reads SQTIHQWPATLVQPVGSPLSLECTVEGTSNPNLYWYRQAAGRGLQLLFYSVGIGQISSEVPQNLSASRPQDRQFILSSKKLLLSDSGFYLCAWSMDGNQPQHFGDGTRLSIL.

This clone was detected ten times or more. This chain connects TRBV27 to TRBJ2-5; 10 bases match TRBD2. The J segment lost 3 bases and the V segment lost 5 bases, leaving 9 bases of the junction unmatched. The CDR3 length is 16 residues. Germline V gene sequence: CDR1 MNHEY, CDR2 SMNVEV (reference sequence). In DNA, the CDR3 is TGTGCCAGCAGTCCCCTACTAGCGGGGAGTAAAGAGACCCAGTACTTC. Translation gives CASSPLLAGSKETQYF.

The V gene is TRBV11-3, the J gene TRBJ2-7; 9 bases map to TRBD2. The CDR3 extends over 14 amino acids. Germline CDR1 reads SGHNT; CDR2 reads YENEEA. V lost 3 bases and J lost 6; bases outside the gene matches: 6. For the CDR3, the DNA is TGTGCCAGCAGCTTTAGCGGGAGCCTCTCCGAGCAGTACTTC. This gives the protein CASSFSGSLSEQYF.

The chain recombines TRBV20-1 with TRBJ1-2; D remains ambiguous. The ends were cut back, 5 bases at V and 4 bases at J, with 23 bases in the middle. The CDR3 consists of 16 residues. CDR1 and CDR2 from the germline V gene are DFQATT and SNEGSKA (reference sequence). The CDR3 is CSAGDHEGYRGYGYTF. Written as DNA, the CDR3 is TGCAGTGCTGGCGACCACGAAGGGTACCGGGGCTATGGCTACACCTTC.

Many counts were recorded for this clone. V and J are TRBV5-4 and TRBJ2-6; 7 positions agree with TRBD1. The V gene end was trimmed by 2 bases and the J gene end by 0 bases; junction bases not matched to a gene: 8. Germline loops: CDR1 SGHNT, CDR2 YYREEE (reference sequence). This CDR3 spans 18 amino acids. DNA of the CDR3: TGTGCCAGCAGCTTCCGGGACAGCAGGTCCTCTGGGGCCAACGTCCTGACTTTC. Protein: CASSFRDSRSSGANVLTF.

The chain uses TRBV27 and TRBJ2-7; D perhaps matches TRBD1 (6 bases). The ends were cut back, 3 bases at V and 1 base at J, with 19 bases in the middle. The CDR3 has 17 amino acids. The germline V gene encodes CDR1 MNHEY and CDR2 SMNVEV (reference sequence). In DNA form, the CDR3 reads TGTGCCAGCAGTTTTTCTCATACAGGGATAGTATCCTACGAGCAGTACTTC. Translation: CASSFSHTGIVSYEQYF.

The table lists this clone with many counts. This chain joins TRBV5-1 and TRBJ2-2, with TRBD1 as a possible D gene (6 bases). The CDR3 loop spans 14 amino acids. V shed 4 bases and J shed 5 bases, with 12 bases lying between them. Germline values: CDR1 SGHRS, CDR2 YFSETQ. The CDR3 DNA reads TGCGCCAGCAGCGACGCCAGGGGAACCGGGGAGCTGTTTTTT. It encodes CASSDARGTGELFF.

This clone was recorded at least ten times. The V and J genes are TRBV9 and TRBJ1-6; D remains unclear. Trimming took 0 bases from V and 14 from J, leaving 15 bases between them. The CDR3 sequence is 14 residues long. Germline V gives CDR1 SGDLS, CDR2 YYNGEE. The DNA of the CDR3 is TGTGCCAGCAGCGTAGATGTAAACGCCCGGGCCCTCCACTTT. The encoded protein is CASSVDVNARALHF.

V gene TRBV12-3 or TRBV12-4 combines with J gene TRBJ2-5; D gene ambiguous. The CDR3 runs to 13 residues. V was clipped by 2 bases and J by 0 bases, with 4 bases between them. The CDR3 protein is CASSLQYQETQYF. CDR3 in DNA: TGTGCCAGCAGTTTACAGTACCAAGAGACCCAGTACTTC.

This clone was counted many times. V usage is TRBV6-1 and J usage is TRBJ2-5; 10 nucleotides align to TRBD2. After removal of 5 bases from V and 3 bases from J, the junction contained 9 bases not matched to a gene. The CDR3 covers 16 residues. CDR1 is MNHNS and CDR2 is SASEGT in the germline V gene. CDR3 loop: CASSLAGGGWKETQYF. The CDR3 DNA sequence: TGTGCCAGCAGTTTAGCGGGGGGTGGTTGGAAAGAGACCCAGTACTTC.

V usage is TRBV5-1 and J usage is TRBJ2-3, with D possibly being TRBD1 or TRBD2 (5 bases each). CDR3 length: 13 amino acids. V lost 5 bases, J lost 2 bases, and 9 bases lay in between. CDR1 and CDR2 from the germline V gene are SGHRS and YFSETQ. The CDR3 is CASSRGDTDTQYF. CDR3 in DNA: TGCGCCAGCAGTAGGGGAGACACAGATACGCAGTATTTT.

This clone was observed a handful of times. The chain uses TRBV7-3 and TRBJ2-3; weak D call: TRBD1 (6 bases). Trimming removed 6 bases at V and 6 bases at J, with 19 bases between. The CDR3 runs to 15 residues. In germline, CDR1 is SGHTA, CDR2 FQGTGA. CDR3 amino acids: CASSSYSLGADTQYF. DNA of the CDR3: TGTGCCAGCAGTTCATACTCTCTGGGGGCGGATACGCAGTATTTT.

This clone came up a few times. The CDR3 is CASNSRVNTEAFF. CDR3 nucleotide sequence: TGTGCCAGCAACTCCAGGGTGAACACTGAAGCTTTCTTT. The chain recombines TRBV6-1 with TRBJ1-1; the D gene is possibly TRBD1 (5 bases). Germline V lookup: CDR1 MNHNS, CDR2 SASEGT. Trimming took off 7 bases at V and 0 bases at J, with 9 bases between the two ends. This CDR3 region has 13 residues.

This clone was seen only a few times. The rearrangement uses TRBV11-1 and TRBJ2-5, with D unclear. The CDR3 runs to 17 residues. Germline assignment: CDR1 SGHAT and CDR2 FQDESV (reference sequence). V lost 5 bases to trimming and J lost 5 bases, with 24 bases between them. CDR3 in amino acids: CASSPGNRVWLVETQYF. CDR3 nucleotide sequence: TGTGCCAGCAGCCCTGGGAATCGGGTGTGGTTGGTGGAGACCCAGTACTTC. Supplemented by reference TRBV11-1 and TRBJ2-5, the full variable domain reads EAEVAQSPRYKITEKSQAVAFWCDPISGHATLYWYRQILGQGPELLVQFQDESVVDDSQLPKDRFSAERLKGVDSTLKIQPAELGDSAMYLCASSPGNRVWLVETQYFGPGTRLLVL.

By share of the sample, this clone is medium-sized. The chain uses TRBV28 and TRBJ2-1; D is perhaps TRBD1 or TRBD2 (5 bases each). The CDR3 extends over 15 amino acids. Trimming removed 5 bases at V and 8 bases at J, with 19 bases between. Germline lookup yields CDR1 MDHEN and CDR2 SYDVKM. The chain's CDR3 is CASSPNRPRGDEQFF. Written as DNA, the CDR3 is TGTGCCAGCAGTCCCAACCGACCCCGAGGGGATGAGCAGTTCTTC.

For this clone: At one of its ends the junction is not consistent with the germline gene, which may arise from a read error. The V and J genes are TRBV5-1 and TRBJ2-7; perhaps TRBD1 as D (6 bases). CDR1 is SGHRS and CDR2 is YFSETQ in the germline V gene. The CDR3 extends over 13 amino acids. The CDR3 sequence is CASSADSWVEQYF. Here the CDR3 DNA reads TGTGCCAGCAGCGCGGACAGCTGGGTCGAGCAGTACTTC.

At least ten counts were recorded for this clone. The chain combines TRBV6-1 with TRBJ2-5; D is undetermined. Trimming took 10 bases from V and 4 from J, leaving 19 bases between them. Germline loops: CDR1 MNHNS, CDR2 SASEGT. The length of the CDR3 is 14 residues. Here the CDR3 DNA reads TGTGCCACATCCCCGTTCCGGGTAGCAGAGACCCAGTACTTC. Its protein is CATSPFRVAETQYF.

The gene calls are TRBV6-2 or TRBV6-3 and TRBJ2-5; the match to TRBD1 covers 7 bases. Trimming removed 2 bases from V and 2 bases from J; junction bases left unmatched: 11. The CDR3 length is 17 residues. The V gene's germline CDR1 is MNHEY and CDR2 SVGEGT. The CDR3 spells CASSYKGQLHDQETQYF. CDR3 DNA: TGTGCCAGCAGTTACAAGGGACAGCTTCACGATCAAGAGACCCAGTACTTC.

This clone has just a few counts. The chain joins TRBV30 to TRBJ2-1, with TRBD2 identical over 8 bases. CDR3 length: 13 amino acids. Germline V gene data show CDR1 as GTSNPN and CDR2 as SVGIG (reference sequence). The CDR3: CANRPSGYNEQFF. The DNA of the CDR3 is TGTGCTAATAGACCTAGCGGGTACAATGAGCAGTTCTTC.